These 10 T cell receptor beta chains share one sample of origin, sequenced in a study of blood T cell repertoires in COVID-19. Repertoires were generated with immunoSEQ multiplex PCR, while TCRdb's copy carries only in-frame clones and drops some. The table lists 200,000 to 250,000 clones, 85% to 90% of them singletons. The sequencing input was peripheral blood. The receptor set was obtained from a man aged 80 or over with acute or convalescent COVID-19.

This sequence joins TRBV7-8 and TRBJ2-7; 8 bases map to TRBD1. CDR1 is SGHVS, CDR2 FQNEAQ, per germline. V dropped 5 bases and J dropped 6; count of bases not matched to a gene: 9. The CDR3 spans 14 residues. Here the CDR3 reads CASSIKGTGGEQYF. Written as DNA, the CDR3 is TGTGCCAGCAGCATAAAAGGTACAGGGGGCGAGCAGTACTTC.

V usage is TRBV4-1 and J usage is TRBJ2-5; D may be TRBD2 (6 bases). CDR1 and CDR2 (germline): MGHRA, YSYEKL. Trimming removed 2 bases from V and 1 base from J, with 11 bases in between. The CDR3 is 15 residues long. This chain's CDR3 is CASSQPRGSQETQYF. The CDR3 DNA is TGCGCCAGCAGCCAACCTCGGGGGAGCCAAGAGACCCAGTACTTC.

This clone was recorded once. The CDR3 region has the DNA TGTGCCAGCAGCGACAGGGTTTCACCCCTCCACTTT. Its protein is CASSDRVSPLHF. The chain combines TRBV3-1 (or the pseudogene TRBV3-2) with TRBJ1-6, with 7 positions matching TRBD1. This CDR3 has 12 amino acids. In germline, CDR1 is LGHDT, CDR2 YNNKEL (reference sequence). After removal of 5 bases from V and 9 bases from J, the junction contained 1 base not matched to a gene.

This clone has only one observation. This chain uses TRBV5-1 with TRBJ2-5, with a weak D call TRBD1 (5 bases). This CDR3 is built from 15 residues. Germline-derived CDR1 and CDR2 are SGHRS and YFSETQ. Trimming cost V 1 base and J 1 base, with 11 bases left between them. The CDR3 here is CASSLQGVIQETQYF. The CDR3 nucleotides read TGCGCCAGCAGCTTGCAGGGTGTGATCCAAGAGACCCAGTACTTC.

The rearrangement links TRBV12-3 or TRBV12-4 to TRBJ1-5; D is unclear. CDR3 size: 13 residues. V gave up 2 bases and J gave up 5 bases, with 7 bases separating them. The DNA of the CDR3 is TGTGCCAGCAGTTTACAGGAAGATCAGCCCCAGCATTTT. Its protein is CASSLQEDQPQHF.

Turning to this clone: This sample also contains other DNA sequences that code for the same CDR3. This chain links TRBV7-9 with TRBJ2-2; possible D gene TRBD2, 6 bases. The length of the CDR3 is 14 residues. The germline V gene has CDR1 SEHNR and CDR2 FQNEAQ (reference sequence). The ends were cut back, 5 bases at V and 2 bases at J, with 9 bases in the middle. The CDR3 nucleotides read TGTGCCAGCAGCCCAGGGACTAACACCGGGGAGCTGTTTTTT. This gives the protein CASSPGTNTGELFF.

J is TRBJ2-7 and V is TRBV27; D is ambiguous. Germline V gives CDR1 MNHEY, CDR2 SMNVEV (reference sequence). The V gene lost 6 bases and the J gene lost 4 bases, with 16 bases spanning the gap. The CDR3 has 14 residues. CDR3 amino acids: CASSPLGPEYEQYF. The DNA for the CDR3 is TGTGCCAGCAGCCCCCTAGGCCCGGAATACGAGCAGTACTTC.

The chain combines TRBV5-6 with TRBJ2-7; tentative D call: TRBD1 (5 bases). V shed 1 base and J shed 3 bases, with 8 bases lying between them. Germline-derived CDR1 and CDR2 are SGHDT and YYEEEE. The CDR3 consists of 13 residues. The CDR3 here is CASSLRGGYEQYF. The CDR3 nucleotides are TGTGCCAGCAGCTTGAGGGGCGGCTACGAGCAGTACTTC.

The genes are TRBV5-1 and TRBJ2-3; 8 bases fit TRBD2. From germline, CDR1 is SGHRS and CDR2 YFSETQ. This CDR3 contains 16 residues. V trimming: 0 bases; J trimming: 1 base; junction bases outside the gene matches: 4. The CDR3 reads CASSLGAGARTDTQYF. CDR3 nucleotides: TGCGCCAGCAGCTTGGGAGCGGGGGCCCGCACAGATACGCAGTATTTT.

This chain joins TRBV18 and TRBJ2-2, with TRBD2 identical over 9 bases. Trimming took 5 bases from V and 5 from J; bases not matched to a gene: 9. Germline CDR1 is KGHSH and CDR2 is LQKENI. CDR3 length: 16 residues. The CDR3 bases are TGTGCCAGCTCATTACAAGCGGGAGGTCGAACCGGGGAGCTGTTTTTT. Translation gives CASSLQAGGRTGELFF.